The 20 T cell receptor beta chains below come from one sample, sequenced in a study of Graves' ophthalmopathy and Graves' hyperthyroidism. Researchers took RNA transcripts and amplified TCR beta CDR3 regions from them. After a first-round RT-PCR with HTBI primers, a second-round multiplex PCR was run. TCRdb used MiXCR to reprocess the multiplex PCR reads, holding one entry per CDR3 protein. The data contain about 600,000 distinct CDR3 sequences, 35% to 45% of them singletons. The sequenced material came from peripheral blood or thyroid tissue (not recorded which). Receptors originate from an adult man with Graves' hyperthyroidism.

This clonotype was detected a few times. CDR3 nucleotide sequence: TGTGCCAGCAGCTCAACAGGGTCCCGTGGCTACACCTTC. Residues: CASSSTGSRGYTF. The V call is TRBV6-5, the J call TRBJ1-2, with D possibly being TRBD1 (6 bases). The V gene's germline CDR1 is MNHEY and CDR2 SVGAGI. The CDR3 runs to 13 residues. Between the trimmed V and J ends, which lost 6 bases and 7 bases, there was a span of 15 bases.

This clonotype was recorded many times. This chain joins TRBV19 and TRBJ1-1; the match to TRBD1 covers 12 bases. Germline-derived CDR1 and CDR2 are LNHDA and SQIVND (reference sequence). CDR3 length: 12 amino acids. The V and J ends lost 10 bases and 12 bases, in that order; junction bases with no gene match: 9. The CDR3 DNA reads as TGTGCCACCACGGGACAGGGGGCAAGATCTTTCTTT. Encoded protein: CATTGQGARSFF.

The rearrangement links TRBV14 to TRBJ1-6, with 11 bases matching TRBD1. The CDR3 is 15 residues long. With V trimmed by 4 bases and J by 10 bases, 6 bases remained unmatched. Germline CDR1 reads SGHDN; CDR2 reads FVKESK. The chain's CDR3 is CASSRTGGPQSPLHF. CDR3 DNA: TGTGCCAGCAGCCGGACAGGGGGCCCCCAATCACCCCTCCACTTT.

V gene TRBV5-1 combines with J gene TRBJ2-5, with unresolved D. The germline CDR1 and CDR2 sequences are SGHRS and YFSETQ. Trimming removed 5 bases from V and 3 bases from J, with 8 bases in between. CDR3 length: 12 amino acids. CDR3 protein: CASRRVEETQYF. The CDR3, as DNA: TGCGCCAGCAGAAGGGTAGAAGAGACCCAGTACTTC.

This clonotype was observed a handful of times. In nucleotides, the CDR3 is TGTGCCAGCAGCCAAGATTGGGGCAGGAGCTCTGGGGCCAACGTCCTGACTTTC. Translation gives CASSQDWGRSSGANVLTF. V gene TRBV4-2 combines with J gene TRBJ2-6, with TRBD1 as a possible D gene (5 bases). This CDR3 is 18 amino acids long. Per germline, CDR1 LGHNA and CDR2 YNFKEQ. V dropped 0 bases and J dropped 0 bases, with 12 bases sitting between them.

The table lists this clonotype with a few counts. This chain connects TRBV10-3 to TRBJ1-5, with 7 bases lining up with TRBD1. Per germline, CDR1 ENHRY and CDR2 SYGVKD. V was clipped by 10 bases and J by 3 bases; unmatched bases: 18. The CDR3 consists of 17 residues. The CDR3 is CASRKHPTGILNQPQHF. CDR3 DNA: TGTGCCAGCAGAAAACACCCGACAGGGATCCTCAATCAGCCCCAGCATTTT.

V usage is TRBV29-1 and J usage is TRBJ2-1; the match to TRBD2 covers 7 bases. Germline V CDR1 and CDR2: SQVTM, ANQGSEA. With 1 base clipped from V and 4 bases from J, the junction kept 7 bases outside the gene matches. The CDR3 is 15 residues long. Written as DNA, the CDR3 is TGCAGCGTTGAAGGCAAAGCGGGACGATACAATGAGCAGTTCTTC. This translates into CSVEGKAGRYNEQFF.

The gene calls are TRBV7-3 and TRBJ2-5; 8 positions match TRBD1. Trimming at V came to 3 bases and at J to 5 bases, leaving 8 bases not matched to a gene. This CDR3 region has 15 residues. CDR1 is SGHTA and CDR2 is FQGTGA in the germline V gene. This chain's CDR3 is CASSLETGVGETQYF. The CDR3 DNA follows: TGTGCCAGCAGCTTGGAGACAGGGGTGGGGGAGACCCAGTACTTC.

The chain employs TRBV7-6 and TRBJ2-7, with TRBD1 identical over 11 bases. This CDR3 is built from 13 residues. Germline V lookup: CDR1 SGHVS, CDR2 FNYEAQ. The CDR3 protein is CATTGTGGSEQYF. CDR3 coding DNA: TGTGCTACAACCGGGACAGGGGGATCCGAGCAGTACTTC.

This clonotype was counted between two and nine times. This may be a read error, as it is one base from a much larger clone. The CDR3 loop reads CASSQDRGKMYEQHF. CDR3 DNA sequence: TGTGCCAGCAGCCAAGACCGGGGGAAGATGTACGAGCAGCACTTC. The V and J genes are TRBV7-8 and TRBJ2-7; maybe TRBD2 (6 bases). There are 15 residues in the CDR3. The germline V gene has CDR1 SGHVS and CDR2 FQNEAQ.

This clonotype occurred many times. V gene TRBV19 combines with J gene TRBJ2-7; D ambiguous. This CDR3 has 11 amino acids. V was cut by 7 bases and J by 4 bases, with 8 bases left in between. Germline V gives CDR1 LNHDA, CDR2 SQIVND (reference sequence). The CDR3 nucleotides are TGTGCCAGTACCCTCGCGTACGAGCAGTACTTC. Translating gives CASTLAYEQYF. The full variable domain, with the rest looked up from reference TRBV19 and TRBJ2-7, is DGGITQSPKYLFRKEGQNVTLSCEQNLNHDAMYWYRQDPGQGLRLIYYSQIVNDFQKGDIAEGYSVSREKKESFPLTVTSAQKNPTAFYLCASTLAYEQYFGPGTRLTVT.

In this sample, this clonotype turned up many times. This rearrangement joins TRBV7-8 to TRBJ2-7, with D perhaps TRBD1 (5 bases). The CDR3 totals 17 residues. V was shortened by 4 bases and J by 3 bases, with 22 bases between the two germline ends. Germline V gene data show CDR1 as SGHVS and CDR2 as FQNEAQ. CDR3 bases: TGTGCCAGCAGCTCCAACGGAGACAGCCCATTAGTCTACGAGCAGTACTTC. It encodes CASSSNGDSPLVYEQYF.

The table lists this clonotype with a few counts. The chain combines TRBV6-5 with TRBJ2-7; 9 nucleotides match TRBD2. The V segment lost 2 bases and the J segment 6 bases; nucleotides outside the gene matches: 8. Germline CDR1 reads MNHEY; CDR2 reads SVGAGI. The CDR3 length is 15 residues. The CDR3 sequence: CASSYDSGRGAEQYF. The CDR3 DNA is TGTGCCAGCAGTTACGATAGCGGGAGAGGGGCCGAGCAGTACTTC.

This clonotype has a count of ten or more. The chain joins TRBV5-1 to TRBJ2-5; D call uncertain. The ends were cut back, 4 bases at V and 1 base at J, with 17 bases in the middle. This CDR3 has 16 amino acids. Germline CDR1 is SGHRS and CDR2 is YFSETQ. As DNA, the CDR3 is TGCGCCAGCAGCAATAACCCCGGGCGAGTCCAAGAGACCCAGTACTTC. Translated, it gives CASSNNPGRVQETQYF. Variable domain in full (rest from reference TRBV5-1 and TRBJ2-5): KAGVTQTPRYLIKTRGQQVTLSCSPISGHRSVSWYQQTPGQGLQFLFEYFSETQRNKGNFPGRFSGRQFSNSRSEMNVSTLELGDSALYLCASSNNPGRVQETQYFGPGTRLLVL.

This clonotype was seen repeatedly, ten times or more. CDR3 sequence (DNA): TGTGCCATCCGGGACGGGGACACTGAAGCTTTCTTT. It specifies CAIRDGDTEAFF. The rearrangement joins TRBV10-3 to TRBJ1-1, with a tentative D call TRBD1 (5 bases). Germline loops: CDR1 ENHRY, CDR2 SYGVKD. With 8 bases removed from V and 3 bases from J, the gap between germline ends came to 10 bases. The CDR3 runs to 12 residues.

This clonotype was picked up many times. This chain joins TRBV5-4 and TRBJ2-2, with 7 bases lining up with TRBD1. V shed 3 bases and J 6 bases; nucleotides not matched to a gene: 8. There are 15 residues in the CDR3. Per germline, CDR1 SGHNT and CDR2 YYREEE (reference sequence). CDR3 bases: TGTGCCAGCAGCTCCCAGACAGACAGGGCCGGGGAGCTGTTTTTT. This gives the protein CASSSQTDRAGELFF. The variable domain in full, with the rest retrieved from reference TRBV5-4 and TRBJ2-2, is ETGVTQSPTHLIKTRGQQVTLRCSSQSGHNTVSWYQQALGQGPQFIFQYYREEENGRGNFPPRFSGLQFPNYSSELNVNALELDDSALYLCASSSQTDRAGELFFGEGSRLTVL.

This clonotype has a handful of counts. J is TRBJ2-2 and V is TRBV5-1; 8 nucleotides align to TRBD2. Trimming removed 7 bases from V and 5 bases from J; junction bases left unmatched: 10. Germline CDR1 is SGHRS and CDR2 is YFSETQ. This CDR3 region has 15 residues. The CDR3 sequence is CASEGAGVRTGELFF. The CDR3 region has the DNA TGCGCCAGCGAGGGAGCGGGAGTGAGGACCGGGGAGCTGTTTTTT.

CDR3 region: CSEGQGDITDTQYF. DNA for the CDR3: TGCAGCGAGGGACAGGGGGACATCACAGATACGCAGTATTTT. The J gene is TRBJ2-3, the V gene TRBV29-1; 11 bases are a match to TRBD1. Germline V gives CDR1 SQVTM, CDR2 ANQGSEA. Germline trimming cut 7 bases from V and 2 bases from J; bases unmatched to any gene: 5. There are 14 residues in the CDR3.

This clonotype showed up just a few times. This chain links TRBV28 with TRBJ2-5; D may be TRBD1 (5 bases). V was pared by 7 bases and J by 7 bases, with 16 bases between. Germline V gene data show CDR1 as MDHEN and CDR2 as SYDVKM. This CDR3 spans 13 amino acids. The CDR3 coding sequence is TGTGCCAGCACTACAGGATCCCCGGGGACCCAGTACTTC. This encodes CASTTGSPGTQYF.

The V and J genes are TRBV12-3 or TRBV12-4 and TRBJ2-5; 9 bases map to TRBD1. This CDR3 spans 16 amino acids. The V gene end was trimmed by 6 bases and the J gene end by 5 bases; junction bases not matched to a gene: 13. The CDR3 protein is CASSRGTGQGTETQYF. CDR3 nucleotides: TGTGCCAGCAGCCGAGGAACGGGACAGGGAACGGAGACCCAGTACTTC.